The 11 T cell receptor beta chains below all came from one sample that was sequenced in a study of shared clonotypes between healthy human individuals. Sequencing used immunoSEQ multiplex PCR; TCRdb keeps in-frame clones, though not all of them. The data contain hundreds of thousands of clones, around 73% of them singletons. Material: memory CD4+ T cells sorted from blood. Described subset: CD45RA-negative fraction. Receptors were obtained from a woman in her 30s in good health.

This clone occurred a few times. The V and J genes are TRBV27 and TRBJ2-3; 8 bases map to TRBD2. Trimming cost V 3 bases and J 3 bases; bases outside gene matches: 5. Per the germline V gene, CDR1 is MNHEY and CDR2 is SMNVEV (reference sequence). The CDR3 sequence is 15 residues long. CDR3 amino acids: CASSFKAGGTDTQYF. Here the CDR3 DNA reads TGTGCCAGCAGTTTTAAGGCGGGGGGTACAGATACGCAGTATTTT.

This clone was found once. The V call is TRBV19, the J call TRBJ2-2; 15 bases fit TRBD2. The CDR3 extends over 18 amino acids. J lost 1 base, V lost 7 bases, and 7 bases had no gene match. Germline V lookup: CDR1 LNHDA, CDR2 SQIVND (reference sequence). The CDR3 sequence is CASTGLAGGPKNTGELFF. The CDR3 DNA is TGTGCCAGTACTGGACTAGCGGGAGGGCCAAAGAACACCGGGGAGCTGTTTTTT.

CDR3 DNA: TGTGCCTGGAGTCGGGCCGAACGTAGCGGGAGGGGGACCGGGGAGCTGTTTTTT. As protein: CAWSRAERSGRGTGELFF. V usage is TRBV30 and J usage is TRBJ2-2; 11 bases map to TRBD2. Germline loops: CDR1 GTSNPN, CDR2 SVGIG (reference sequence). V dropped 2 bases and J dropped 5; count of bases not matched to a gene: 13. The CDR3 contains 18 residues.

The count of this clone is one. The chain employs TRBV4-1 and TRBJ2-1; the D gene is possibly TRBD2 (6 bases). Trimming removed 2 bases at V and 7 bases at J, with 18 bases between. This CDR3 region has 16 residues. Germline V gene data show CDR1 as MGHRA and CDR2 as YSYEKL. CDR3 region: CASSQPTSTRRNEQFF. The CDR3 DNA sequence: TGCGCCAGCAGCCAACCCACTAGCACCCGACGGAATGAGCAGTTCTTC.

This clone was counted only a few times. This chain connects TRBV4-1 to TRBJ2-3; TRBD2 matches 13 bases. The CDR3 is made up of 19 amino acids. V lost 4 bases to trimming and J lost 1 base; unmatched junction nucleotides: 11. The germline CDR1 and CDR2 sequences are MGHRA and YSYEKL. The CDR3: CASSLRTSGRGGGTDTQYF. The CDR3 coding sequence is TGCGCCAGCAGCCTACGCACTAGCGGGAGGGGGGGTGGCACAGATACGCAGTATTTT.

The rearrangement joins TRBV6-5 to TRBJ2-1; possibly TRBD1 or TRBD2 for D (5 bases each). The germline gives CDR1 MNHEY, CDR2 SVGAGI. The CDR3 totals 15 residues. V was pared by 6 bases and J by 0 bases, with 12 bases between. The CDR3 nucleotides read TGTGCCAGCAGCCTAGGGACGCCCTCCTACAATGAGCAGTTCTTC. Amino acid sequence: CASSLGTPSYNEQFF.

The chain couples TRBV4-2 to TRBJ2-5; 9 bases are shared with TRBD2. The CDR3 consists of 16 residues. Germline trimming cut 5 bases from V and 5 bases from J; bases unmatched to any gene: 12. The germline V gene encodes CDR1 LGHNA and CDR2 YNFKEQ. The CDR3: CASSGALAGGPETQYF. Here the CDR3 DNA reads TGTGCCAGCAGCGGAGCTTTGGCGGGAGGGCCCGAGACCCAGTACTTC.

The chain employs TRBV30 and TRBJ1-5; D is ambiguous. CDR3 length: 15 residues. V lost 2 bases and J lost 0, with 11 bases in between. Germline CDR1 GTSNPN, CDR2 SVGIG (reference sequence). CDR3 residues: CAWSLGSSSNQPQHF. In DNA form, the CDR3 reads TGTGCCTGGAGTTTGGGCAGCAGTAGCAATCAGCCCCAGCATTTT.

This chain links TRBV4-1 with TRBJ2-2; 7 bases line up with TRBD2. The germline gives CDR1 MGHRA, CDR2 YSYEKL. The CDR3 length is 16 residues. The V segment lost 2 bases and the J segment 4 bases; nucleotides outside the gene matches: 7. CDR3 protein: CASSQMAGDVTGELFF. In nucleotides, the CDR3 is TGCGCCAGCAGCCAAATGGCGGGAGACGTCACCGGGGAGCTGTTTTTT.

This sequence joins TRBV10-1 and TRBJ2-1; TRBD2 matches 13 bases. The CDR3 has 15 amino acids. With 6 bases clipped from V and 8 bases from J, the junction kept 7 bases outside the gene matches. From germline, CDR1 is WNHNN and CDR2 SYGVQD (reference sequence). The CDR3 coding sequence is TGCGCCAGCAGCCTCGGACTAGCGGGAGTGGATGAGCAGTTCTTC. This gives the protein CASSLGLAGVDEQFF.

The chain couples TRBV28 to TRBJ1-2; D may be TRBD1 (6 bases). Germline CDR1 MDHEN, CDR2 SYDVKM. Trimming left V 1 base short and J 8 bases short, with 20 bases between. This CDR3 is built from 16 residues. CDR3 DNA: TGTGCCAGCAGTTTATCCCCGTTGGCAGGGGTAGGAGGCTACACCTTC. It codes for CASSLSPLAGVGGYTF.